Described below is a single TCR delta chain sequence and its context. The mismatch at residue 6 between this DNA's translation and the TCRdb protein of a much larger clone likely reflects a read error; the protein shown is translated from the DNA. CDR1 and CDR2 from the germline V gene are GEAIGNYY and EKD. This CDR3 is built from 19 residues. The V and J ends lost 3 bases and 0 bases, in that order; junction bases with no gene match: 14. TCRdb re-called the reads via CATT. Of around 1,300 delta-chain clones in the sample, under 1.2% were seen once. This sample was included in a study of gamma-delta chains in newborns, infants, children. Study-wide context: Microbial exposure reportedly drives polyclonal innate γδ T cell expansion after birth.

The chain links TRDV2 to TRDJ1, with 11 bases aligning to TRDD3. The sample comprised blood. This TCR was sampled from a child in good health. The CDR3 sequence: CACDSPDGGYGDYTDKLIF. The CDR3, as DNA: TGTGCCTGTGACTCCCCGGATGGGGGATACGGGGATTACACCGATAAACTCATCTTT.